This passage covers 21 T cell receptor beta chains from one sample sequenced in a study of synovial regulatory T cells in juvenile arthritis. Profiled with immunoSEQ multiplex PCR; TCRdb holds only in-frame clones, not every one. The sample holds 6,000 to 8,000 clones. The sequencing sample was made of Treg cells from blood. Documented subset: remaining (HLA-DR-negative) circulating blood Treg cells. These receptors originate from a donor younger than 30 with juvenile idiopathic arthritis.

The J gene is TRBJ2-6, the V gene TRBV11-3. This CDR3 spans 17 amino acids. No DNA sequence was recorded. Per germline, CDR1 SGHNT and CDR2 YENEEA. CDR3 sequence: CASSPRMGGAGANVLTF.

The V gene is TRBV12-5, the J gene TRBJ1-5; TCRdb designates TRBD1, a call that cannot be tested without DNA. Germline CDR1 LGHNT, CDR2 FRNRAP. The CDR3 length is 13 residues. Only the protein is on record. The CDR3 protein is CASGSGGNQPQHF.

The CDR3 sequence is CASIGQEYYEQYF. The V gene is TRBV6-1, the J gene TRBJ2-7; TCRdb returns TRBD1, unconfirmable since there is no DNA. Germline V gene lookup returns CDR1 MNHNS and CDR2 SASEGT. The CDR3 has 13 amino acids. This entry has no DNA.

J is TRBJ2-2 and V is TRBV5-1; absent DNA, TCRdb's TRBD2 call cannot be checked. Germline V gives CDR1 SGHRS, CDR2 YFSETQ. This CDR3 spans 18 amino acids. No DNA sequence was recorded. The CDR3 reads CASSLIHWAGAVTGELFF.

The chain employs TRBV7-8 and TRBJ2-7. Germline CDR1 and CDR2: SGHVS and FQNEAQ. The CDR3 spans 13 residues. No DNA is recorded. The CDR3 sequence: CASSLASKGEQYF.

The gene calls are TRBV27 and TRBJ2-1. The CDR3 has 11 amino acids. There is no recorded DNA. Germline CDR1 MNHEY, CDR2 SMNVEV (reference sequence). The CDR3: CASSFTGVQFF.

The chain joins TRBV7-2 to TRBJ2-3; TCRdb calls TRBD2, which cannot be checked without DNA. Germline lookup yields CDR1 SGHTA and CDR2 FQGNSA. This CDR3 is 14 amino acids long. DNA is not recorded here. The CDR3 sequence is CASSAGLLTDTQYF.

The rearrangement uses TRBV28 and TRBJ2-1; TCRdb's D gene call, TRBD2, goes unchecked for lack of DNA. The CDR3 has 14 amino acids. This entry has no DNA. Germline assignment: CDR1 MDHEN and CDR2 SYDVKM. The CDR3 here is CASSPGTAGLEQFF.

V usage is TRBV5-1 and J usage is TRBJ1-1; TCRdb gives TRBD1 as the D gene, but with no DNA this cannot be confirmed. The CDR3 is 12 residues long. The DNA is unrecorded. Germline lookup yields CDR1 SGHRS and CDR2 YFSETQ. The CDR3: CASSALGAEAFF.

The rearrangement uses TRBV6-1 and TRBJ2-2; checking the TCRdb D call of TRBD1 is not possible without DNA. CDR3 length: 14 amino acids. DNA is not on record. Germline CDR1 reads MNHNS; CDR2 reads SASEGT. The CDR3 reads CASSRQGPTGELFF.

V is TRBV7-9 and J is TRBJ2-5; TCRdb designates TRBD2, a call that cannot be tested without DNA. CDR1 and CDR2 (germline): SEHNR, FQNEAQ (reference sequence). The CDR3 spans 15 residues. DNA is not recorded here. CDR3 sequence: CASSLGTSLGETQYF.

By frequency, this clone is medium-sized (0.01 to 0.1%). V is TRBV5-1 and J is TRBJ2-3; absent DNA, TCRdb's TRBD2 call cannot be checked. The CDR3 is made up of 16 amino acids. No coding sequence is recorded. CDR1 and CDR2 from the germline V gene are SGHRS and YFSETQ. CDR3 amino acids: CASSLSLRVGTDTQYF.

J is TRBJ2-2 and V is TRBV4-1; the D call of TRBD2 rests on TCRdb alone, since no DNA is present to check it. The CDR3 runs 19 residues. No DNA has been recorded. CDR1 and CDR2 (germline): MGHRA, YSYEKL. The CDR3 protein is CASSQGSLAGGRYTGELFF.

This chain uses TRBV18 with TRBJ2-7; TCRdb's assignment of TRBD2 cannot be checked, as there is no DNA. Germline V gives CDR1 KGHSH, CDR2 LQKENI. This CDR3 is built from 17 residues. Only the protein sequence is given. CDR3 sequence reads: CASSPQTSGTLSYEQYF.

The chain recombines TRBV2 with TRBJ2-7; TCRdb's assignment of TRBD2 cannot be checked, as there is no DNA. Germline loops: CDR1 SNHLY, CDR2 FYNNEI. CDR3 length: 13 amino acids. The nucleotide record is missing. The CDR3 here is CASSDRGTYEQYF.

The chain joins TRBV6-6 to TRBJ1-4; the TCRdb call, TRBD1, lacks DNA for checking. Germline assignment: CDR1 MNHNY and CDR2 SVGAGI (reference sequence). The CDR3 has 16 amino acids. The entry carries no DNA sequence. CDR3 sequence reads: CASSYSGTGIWEKLFF.

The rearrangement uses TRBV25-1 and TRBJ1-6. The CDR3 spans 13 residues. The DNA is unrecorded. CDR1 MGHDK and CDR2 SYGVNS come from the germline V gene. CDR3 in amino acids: CASREGDGSPLHF.

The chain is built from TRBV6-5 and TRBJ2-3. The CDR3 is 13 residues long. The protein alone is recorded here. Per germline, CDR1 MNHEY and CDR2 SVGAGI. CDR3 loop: CASSYELGRWQYF.

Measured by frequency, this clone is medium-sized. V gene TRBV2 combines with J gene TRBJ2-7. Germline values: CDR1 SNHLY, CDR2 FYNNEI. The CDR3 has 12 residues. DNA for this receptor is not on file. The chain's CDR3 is CASSGTLYEQYF.

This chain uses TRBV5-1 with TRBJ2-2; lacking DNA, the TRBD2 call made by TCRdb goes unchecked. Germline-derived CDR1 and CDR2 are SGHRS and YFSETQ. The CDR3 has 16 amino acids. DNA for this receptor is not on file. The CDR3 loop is CASSLAGERADGELFF.

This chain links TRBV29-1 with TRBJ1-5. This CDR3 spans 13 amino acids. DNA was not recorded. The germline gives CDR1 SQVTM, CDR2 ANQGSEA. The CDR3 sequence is CSVEYASNQPQHF.